This passage covers 30 T cell receptor beta chains from one sample sequenced in a study of blood T cell repertoires in COVID-19. Profiling relied on immunoSEQ multiplex PCR, and the TCRdb table lists in-frame clones only, not all of them. This table holds more than 55,000 clones, roughly 79% found once. Sequenced sample: peripheral blood. These receptors came from a man aged 60-69 years with acute or convalescent COVID-19.

This chain uses TRBV19 with TRBJ1-5; D is perhaps TRBD1 (5 bases). V lost 6 bases to trimming and J lost 7 bases, with 13 bases between them. Germline-derived CDR1 and CDR2 are LNHDA and SQIVND (reference sequence). This CDR3 comprises 13 residues. The CDR3 sequence: CASSGTGYQPQHF. The CDR3 DNA reads as TGTGCCAGTAGCGGAACAGGATACCAGCCCCAGCATTTT.

This sequence joins TRBV9 and TRBJ2-7; 8 nucleotides match TRBD1. This CDR3 spans 14 amino acids. Germline lookup yields CDR1 SGDLS and CDR2 YYNGEE. With 0 bases clipped from V and 4 bases from J, the junction kept 3 bases outside the gene matches. The CDR3 DNA reads TGTGCCAGCAGCGTAGGCCAGGGGGCTTACGAGCAGTACTTC. Protein product: CASSVGQGAYEQYF.

V is TRBV5-1 and J is TRBJ2-1; 11 bases are a match to TRBD2. CDR3 length: 16 amino acids. J was trimmed by 6 bases and V by 4 bases; bases with no gene match: 9. Germline-derived CDR1 and CDR2 are SGHRS and YFSETQ. The CDR3: CASSRSGGAGINEQFF. The CDR3 coding sequence is TGCGCCAGCAGCCGTAGCGGGGGGGCCGGAATCAATGAGCAGTTCTTC.

The chain employs TRBV2 and TRBJ1-5, with 7 bases that match TRBD1. Germline V lookup: CDR1 SNHLY, CDR2 FYNNEI. The J segment lost 1 base and the V segment lost 3 bases, leaving 3 bases of the junction unmatched. This CDR3 contains 15 residues. The CDR3 region is CASSEDRLSNQPQHF. CDR3 bases: TGTGCCAGCAGTGAGGACAGGTTAAGCAATCAGCCCCAGCATTTT. The full variable domain, rest sourced from reference TRBV2 and TRBJ1-5, is EPEVTQTPSHQVTQMGQEVILRCVPISNHLYFYWYRQILGQKVEFLVSFYNNEISEKSEIFDDQFSVERPDGSNFTLKIRSTKLEDSAMYFCASSEDRLSNQPQHFGDGTRLSIL.

The V gene is TRBV5-6, the J gene TRBJ1-2; weak D call: TRBD1 (5 bases). Trimming removed 7 bases at V and 3 bases at J, with 16 bases between. CDR3 length equals 14 residues. Germline CDR1 and CDR2: SGHDT and YYEEEE. The CDR3 DNA reads TGTGCCAGCCTCAACACGGGGGTGGACTATGGCTACACCTTC. This translates into CASLNTGVDYGYTF.

This chain uses TRBV5-1 with TRBJ1-1, with TRBD1 identical over 7 bases. The CDR3 consists of 14 residues. CDR1 and CDR2 from the germline V gene are SGHRS and YFSETQ. V shed 4 bases, J shed 4 bases, and the junction held 7 bases outside the gene matches. Here the CDR3 DNA reads TGCGCCAGCAGCCTAAGACAGGGAGGCACTGAAGCTTTCTTT. Protein: CASSLRQGGTEAFF.

The rearrangement uses TRBV12-3 or TRBV12-4 and TRBJ1-4; D call uncertain. V lost 8 bases and J lost 8, with 12 bases in between. The CDR3 totals 12 residues. CDR3 loop: CASGPDKEKLFF. DNA of the CDR3: TGTGCCAGCGGCCCCGACAAAGAAAAACTGTTTTTT.

The gene calls are TRBV6-6 and TRBJ1-2; the D gene is possibly TRBD1 (5 bases). V lost 6 bases to trimming and J lost 4 bases, with 21 bases between them. Germline CDR1 MNHNY, CDR2 SVGAGI (reference sequence). The CDR3 sequence is 16 residues long. The CDR3, as DNA: TGTGCCAGCAGGCAAATGGGTGGGGCCATGGTCTATGGCTACACCTTC. The encoded protein is CASRQMGGAMVYGYTF.

The V call is TRBV11-2, the J call TRBJ1-5; D is undetermined. Trimming took 0 bases from V and 5 from J, leaving 5 bases between them. The CDR3 runs to 13 residues. Germline V CDR1 and CDR2: SGHAT, FQNNGV. The CDR3 spells CASSLDRDQPQHF. The CDR3 DNA reads TGTGCCAGCAGCTTAGATCGGGATCAGCCCCAGCATTTT.

This clone was seen a handful of times. The chain carries TRBV5-1 and TRBJ2-3; 7 nucleotides match TRBD1. From germline, CDR1 is SGHRS and CDR2 YFSETQ. CDR3 length equals 12 residues. J gave up 9 bases and V 3 bases, and 4 bases lay outside the gene matches. The CDR3 DNA sequence: TGCGCCAGCAGCTCCCCGGGACAGACGCAGTATTTT. The encoded protein is CASSSPGQTQYF.

This chain uses TRBV9 with TRBJ2-7; perhaps TRBD1 as D (6 bases). Per germline, CDR1 SGDLS and CDR2 YYNGEE. This CDR3 spans 15 amino acids. V lost 0 bases and J lost 0, with 10 bases in between. CDR3 amino acids: CASSVAEDSSYEQYF. The CDR3 DNA reads TGTGCCAGCAGCGTAGCTGAGGACAGCTCCTACGAGCAGTACTTC.

At least ten counts were recorded for this clone. The J gene is TRBJ2-2, the V gene TRBV5-1; 8 bases map to TRBD1. The V segment lost 3 bases and the J segment 7 bases; nucleotides outside the gene matches: 5. The germline gives CDR1 SGHRS, CDR2 YFSETQ. The CDR3 runs 14 residues. CDR3 in amino acids: CASSSQGAFGELFF. The DNA of the CDR3 is TGCGCCAGCAGCTCCCAGGGGGCTTTCGGGGAGCTGTTTTTT.

The chain joins TRBV5-4 to TRBJ1-6, with D uncertain. The CDR3 runs 14 residues. V shed 5 bases and J shed 4 bases, with 10 bases lying between them. The V gene's germline CDR1 is SGHNT and CDR2 YYREEE (reference sequence). CDR3 sequence: CASRPEGYNSPLHF. As DNA, the CDR3 is TGTGCCAGCAGACCCGAGGGTTATAATTCACCCCTCCACTTT.

This sequence joins TRBV27 and TRBJ1-4; TRBD1 might be the D (5 bases). The V gene lost 11 bases and the J gene lost 5 bases, with 12 bases spanning the gap. Germline CDR1 and CDR2: MNHEY and SMNVEV (reference sequence). The CDR3 contains 12 residues. CDR3 coding DNA: TGTGCCGCAAGGGGCCACAATGAAAAACTGTTTTTT. Its protein product is CAARGHNEKLFF.

The chain employs TRBV19 and TRBJ1-2; 7 bases line up with TRBD1. The CDR3 has 14 residues. Trimming at V came to 5 bases and at J to 4 bases, leaving 7 bases not matched to a gene. Germline V gives CDR1 LNHDA, CDR2 SQIVND (reference sequence). The CDR3 here is CASSRDRATYGYTF. DNA for the CDR3: TGTGCCAGTAGTCGAGACAGGGCGACCTATGGCTACACCTTC.

The chain has TRBV7-2 and TRBJ2-7; the D gene is possibly TRBD1 (6 bases). With 0 bases removed from V and 4 bases from J, the gap between germline ends came to 7 bases. The CDR3 is 13 amino acids. Germline V gene lookup returns CDR1 SGHTA and CDR2 FQGNSA. CDR3 nucleotide sequence: TGTGCCAGCAGCTTAGCGGGGGCTTACGAGCAGTACTTC. It is translated as CASSLAGAYEQYF.

There are a few counts of this clone. At one end, the junction sequence differs from germline, possibly due to a read error. V usage is TRBV30 and J usage is TRBJ2-7; 7 nucleotides line up with TRBD1. CDR1 is GTSNPN and CDR2 is SVGIG in the germline V gene (reference sequence). The CDR3 has 14 amino acids. The CDR3 coding sequence is TGTGCCTGGGACCCAACCAGACAGGGAAAGAGACGAAGCTTC. Protein sequence: CAWDPTRQGKRRSF.

The V gene is TRBV2, the J gene TRBJ2-7; TRBD1 might be the D (5 bases). Germline V gene lookup returns CDR1 SNHLY and CDR2 FYNNEI. Trimming removed 4 bases at V and 0 bases at J, with 10 bases between. The CDR3 runs 14 residues. The CDR3 nucleotides are TGTGCCAGCAGTGTATCCGACAGCTCCTACGAGCAGTACTTC. This gives the protein CASSVSDSSYEQYF.

This chain links TRBV12-5 with TRBJ1-5; D not resolved. This CDR3 spans 17 amino acids. Per the germline V gene, CDR1 is LGHNT and CDR2 is FRNRAP. The V gene lost 7 bases and the J gene lost 1 base, with 20 bases spanning the gap. The CDR3 DNA reads TGTGCTAGTGCCACGACCGAAAGGAGGCTCAGCAATCAGCCCCAGCATTTT. This gives the protein CASATTERRLSNQPQHF.

The chain combines TRBV10-1 with TRBJ1-1; D is uncertain. Germline loops: CDR1 WNHNN, CDR2 SYGVQD (reference sequence). The CDR3 totals 12 residues. Deletions cut 4 bases from V and 0 bases from J, with 3 bases between. The CDR3 bases are TGCGCCAGCAGTGTCGTGAACACTGAAGCTTTCTTT. It translates to CASSVVNTEAFF.

V gene TRBV19 combines with J gene TRBJ1-2; 7 bases map to TRBD1. The trim removed 1 base at V and 4 bases at J, leaving 6 bases unmatched. The V gene's germline CDR1 is LNHDA and CDR2 SQIVND (reference sequence). The CDR3 has 15 amino acids. This chain's CDR3 is CASSIGTTGTYGYTF. As DNA, the CDR3 is TGTGCCAGTAGTATAGGTACGACAGGGACCTATGGCTACACCTTC.

The chain has TRBV28 and TRBJ1-1; D is perhaps TRBD1 (6 bases). V was trimmed by 4 bases and J by 0 bases, leaving 12 bases between them. The CDR3 consists of 15 residues. Germline lookup yields CDR1 MDHEN and CDR2 SYDVKM. Here the CDR3 reads CASSSSGTLNTEAFF. The CDR3 region has the DNA TGTGCCAGCAGTTCCTCCGGGACATTGAACACTGAAGCTTTCTTT. Variable domain in full (rest from reference TRBV28 and TRBJ1-1): DVKVTQSSRYLVKRTGEKVFLECVQDMDHENMFWYRQDPGLGLRLIYFSYDVKMKEKGDIPEGYSVSREKKERFSLILESASTNQTSMYLCASSSSGTLNTEAFFGQGTRLTVV.

The genes are TRBV28 and TRBJ1-5; D gene unclear. V lost 8 bases, J lost 2 bases, and 7 bases lay in between. Germline lookup yields CDR1 MDHEN and CDR2 SYDVKM. The CDR3 sequence is 12 residues long. For the CDR3, the DNA is TGTGCCAGCTCTCTAGGCAATCAGCCCCAGCATTTT. As protein: CASSLGNQPQHF.

The chain couples TRBV24-1 to TRBJ1-6; 7 bases map to TRBD1. The CDR3 runs to 18 residues. Germline loops: CDR1 KGHDR, CDR2 SFDVKD. The ends lost 9 bases at V and 3 bases at J; junction bases unmatched: 16. CDR3 amino acids: CATSPSPGQPGYNSPLHF. The CDR3, as DNA: TGTGCCACCTCTCCTAGTCCGGGACAGCCGGGCTATAATTCACCCCTCCACTTT.

The chain has TRBV5-1 and TRBJ2-7; 9 nucleotides agree with TRBD1. The V gene end was trimmed by 9 bases and the J gene end by 2 bases; junction bases not matched to a gene: 15. CDR3 length equals 16 residues. The germline CDR1 and CDR2 sequences are SGHRS and YFSETQ. Written as DNA, the CDR3 is TGCGCCACTTCGAGAGGCCTGGGGACAGGGACCTACGAGCAGTACTTC. It codes for CATSRGLGTGTYEQYF.

This clone has only a few counts. V gene TRBV28 combines with J gene TRBJ2-3, with D maybe TRBD2 (6 bases). V lost 3 bases, J lost 5 bases, and 12 bases lay in between. Germline-derived CDR1 and CDR2 are MDHEN and SYDVKM. The CDR3 runs to 14 residues. CDR3 bases: TGTGCCAGCAGTTTGGAGAGGGGAGGAGATACGCAGTATTTT. Protein sequence: CASSLERGGDTQYF.

The chain has TRBV29-1 and TRBJ2-1; 10 bases fit TRBD1. Germline-derived CDR1 and CDR2 are SQVTM and ANQGSEA. The ends lost 4 bases at V and 5 bases at J; junction bases unmatched: 5. The CDR3 has 14 residues. The CDR3 DNA is TGCAGCGTTGTACAGGGACAGGGGCACAATGAGCAGTTCTTC. Translated: CSVVQGQGHNEQFF.

The V gene is TRBV7-9, the J gene TRBJ1-5, with 11 bases that match TRBD1. Germline V gene lookup returns CDR1 SEHNR and CDR2 FQNEAQ (reference sequence). V shed 5 bases, J shed 4 bases, and the junction held 4 bases outside the gene matches. CDR3 length: 15 amino acids. The CDR3 reads CASSIGTGGNQPQHF. CDR3 DNA: TGTGCCAGCAGCATAGGGACAGGGGGGAATCAGCCCCAGCATTTT.

This chain connects TRBV7-9 to TRBJ2-1; 7 nucleotides agree with TRBD1. Germline V lookup: CDR1 SEHNR, CDR2 FQNEAQ (reference sequence). V lost 5 bases and J lost 5; bases outside the gene matches: 9. The CDR3 spans 15 residues. CDR3 in DNA: TGTGCCAGCAGCCTTTACGGGACAGTTAACAATGAGCAGTTCTTC. As protein: CASSLYGTVNNEQFF.

The V gene is TRBV18, the J gene TRBJ1-3, with a possible D match to TRBD1 (6 bases). Germline V lookup: CDR1 KGHSH, CDR2 LQKENI. The CDR3 has 18 amino acids. The V gene lost 2 bases and the J gene lost 2 bases, with 19 bases spanning the gap. The CDR3 region is CASSPSWDKASPGNTIYF. The CDR3 region has the DNA TGTGCCAGCTCACCATCTTGGGACAAGGCCTCACCTGGAAACACCATATATTTT.